These 8 T cell receptor beta chains came from one sample sequenced in a study of T cell changes during pregnancy in multiple sclerosis. Clones were sequenced by immunoSEQ multiplex PCR, and TCRdb holds only the in-frame ones, with some missing. The sample has tens of thousands of clones, around 94% seen once. The material sequenced was CD4+ T cells from peripheral blood mononuclear cells, taken before pregnancy. The source is a female donor with multiple sclerosis, enrolled in a pregnancy study.

V and J are TRBV6-5 and TRBJ2-2; a possible D gene is TRBD2 (5 bases). Germline lookup yields CDR1 MNHEY and CDR2 SVGAGI. V dropped 6 bases and J dropped 5 bases, with 7 bases sitting between them. The CDR3 is made up of 12 amino acids. In DNA form, the CDR3 reads TGTGCCAGCAGGACTATGACCGGGGAGCTGTTTTTT. Protein: CASRTMTGELFF.

Regarding this clone: An end of the junction differs from the germline gene, which may be a read error. The chain combines TRBV30 with TRBJ2-3, with D possibly TRBD1 on 6 matching bases. CDR1 GTSNPN and CDR2 SVGIG come from the germline V gene (reference sequence). The CDR3 length is 12 residues. The CDR3 sequence: CAWKRDTNTQYF. The CDR3 DNA follows: TGTGCCTGGAAAAGGGACACAAATACGCAGTATTTT. Together with reference TRBV30 and TRBJ2-3, the CDR3 gives the full variable domain: SQTIHQWPATLVQPVGSPLSLECTVEGTSNPNLYWYRQAAGRGLQLLFYSVGIGQISSEVPQNLSASRPQDRQFILSSKKLLLSDSGFYLCAWKRDTNTQYFGPGTRLTVL.

This sequence joins TRBV18 and TRBJ1-1; TRBD1 matches at 8 bases. This CDR3 spans 14 amino acids. Germline assignment: CDR1 KGHSH and CDR2 LQKENI. V gave up 3 bases and J gave up 3 bases; unmatched junction bases: 3. The CDR3: CASSPGQGHTEAFF. CDR3 sequence (DNA): TGTGCCAGCTCACCTGGACAGGGTCACACTGAAGCTTTCTTT.

The chain uses TRBV15 and TRBJ2-3, with 11 bases fitting TRBD2. Germline CDR1 is LNHNV and CDR2 is YYDKDF (reference sequence). This CDR3 comprises 18 residues. With 0 bases clipped from V and 6 bases from J, the junction kept 11 bases outside the gene matches. The CDR3 DNA reads as TGTGCCACCAGCAGAGACCGCCTAGCGGGGGGTCGGCCGGATACGCAGTATTTT. Its translation is CATSRDRLAGGRPDTQYF.

This chain links TRBV5-1 with TRBJ1-2; 9 bases line up with TRBD1. Losses at the gene ends were 4 bases for V and 3 bases for J; bases not matched to a gene: 7. The CDR3 covers 15 residues. CDR1 and CDR2 from the germline V gene are SGHRS and YFSETQ. The CDR3 coding sequence is TGCGCCAGCAGCCCGGCCGGGACAGGGCACTATGGCTACACCTTC. The encoded protein is CASSPAGTGHYGYTF.

The chain recombines TRBV5-4 with TRBJ1-2; D possibly corresponds to TRBD1 (5 bases). Germline lookup yields CDR1 SGHNT and CDR2 YYREEE (reference sequence). V was clipped by 2 bases and J by 3 bases, with 8 bases between them. The CDR3 has 13 amino acids. As DNA, the CDR3 is TGTGCCAGCAGCTTCGGACAAGACTATGGCTACACCTTC. Translating it yields CASSFGQDYGYTF. Filled out from reference TRBV5-4 and TRBJ1-2, the complete variable domain reads ETGVTQSPTHLIKTRGQQVTLRCSSQSGHNTVSWYQQALGQGPQFIFQYYREEENGRGNFPPRFSGLQFPNYSSELNVNALELDDSALYLCASSFGQDYGYTFGSGTRLTVV.

This sequence joins TRBV5-4 and TRBJ2-1, with 10 nucleotides matching TRBD2. V was clipped by 5 bases and J by 4 bases; unmatched bases: 9. The CDR3 length is 16 residues. Germline V gives CDR1 SGHNT, CDR2 YYREEE (reference sequence). CDR3 protein: CASRSGTSDFYNEQFF. CDR3 sequence (DNA): TGTGCCAGCAGATCCGGGACTAGCGACTTTTACAATGAGCAGTTCTTC. The full variable domain, in which reference TRBV5-4 and TRBJ2-1 provide the parts outside the CDR3, is ETGVTQSPTHLIKTRGQQVTLRCSSQSGHNTVSWYQQALGQGPQFIFQYYREEENGRGNFPPRFSGLQFPNYSSELNVNALELDDSALYLCASRSGTSDFYNEQFFGPGTRLTVL.

V usage is TRBV28 and J usage is TRBJ1-5, with 8 bases fitting TRBD1. The germline V gene has CDR1 MDHEN and CDR2 SYDVKM. The CDR3 consists of 15 residues. V lost 2 bases, J lost 6 bases, and 6 bases stayed unmatched. CDR3 in DNA: TGTGCCAGCAGTTTACAGGGGGCGCAAGGTCAGCCCCAGCATTTT. Amino acid sequence: CASSLQGAQGQPQHF.